This T cell receptor (beta chain) was sequenced for a study of control samples from healthy donors and cancer patients. Using immunoSEQ multiplex PCR, the repertoire was profiled, and TCRdb retains in-frame clones only, with some absent. Of about 92,000 clones listed, around 82% are singletons. The CDR3 covers 12 residues. V was clipped by 3 bases and J by 8 bases, with 10 bases between them. Germline assignment: CDR1 MDHEN and CDR2 SYDVKM. The V call is TRBV28, the J call TRBJ1-2, with D possibly TRBD1 on 5 matching bases. Sequencing was carried out using blood. This receptor was obtained from a woman aged 60-75 years in good health. CDR3 amino acids: CASSFSGYGYTF. Written as DNA, the CDR3 is TGTGCCAGCAGTTTCTCAGGGTACGGCTACACCTTC.